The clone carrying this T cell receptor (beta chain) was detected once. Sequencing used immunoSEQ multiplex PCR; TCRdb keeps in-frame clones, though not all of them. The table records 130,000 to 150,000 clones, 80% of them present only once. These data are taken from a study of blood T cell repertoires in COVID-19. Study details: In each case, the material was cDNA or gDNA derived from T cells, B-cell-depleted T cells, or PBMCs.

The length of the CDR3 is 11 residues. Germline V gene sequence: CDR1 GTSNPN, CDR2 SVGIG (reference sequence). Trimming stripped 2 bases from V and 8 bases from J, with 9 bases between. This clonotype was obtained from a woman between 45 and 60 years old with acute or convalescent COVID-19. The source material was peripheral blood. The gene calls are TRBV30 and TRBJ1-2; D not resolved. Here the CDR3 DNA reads TGTGCCTGGAGTACGGGGTTGGGCTACACCTTC. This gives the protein CAWSTGLGYTF.